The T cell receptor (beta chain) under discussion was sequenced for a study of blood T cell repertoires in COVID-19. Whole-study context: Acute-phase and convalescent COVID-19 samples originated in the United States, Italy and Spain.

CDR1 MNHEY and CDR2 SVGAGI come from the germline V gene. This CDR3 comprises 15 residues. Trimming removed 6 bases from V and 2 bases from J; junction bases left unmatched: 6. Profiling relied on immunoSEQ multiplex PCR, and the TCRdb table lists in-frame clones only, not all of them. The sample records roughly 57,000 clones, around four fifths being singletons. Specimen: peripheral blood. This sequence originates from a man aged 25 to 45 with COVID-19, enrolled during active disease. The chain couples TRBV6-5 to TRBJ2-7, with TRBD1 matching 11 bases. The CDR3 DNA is TGTGCCAGCAGGTCCGGGACAGGGGGAGCCTACGAGCAGTACTTC. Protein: CASRSGTGGAYEQYF.